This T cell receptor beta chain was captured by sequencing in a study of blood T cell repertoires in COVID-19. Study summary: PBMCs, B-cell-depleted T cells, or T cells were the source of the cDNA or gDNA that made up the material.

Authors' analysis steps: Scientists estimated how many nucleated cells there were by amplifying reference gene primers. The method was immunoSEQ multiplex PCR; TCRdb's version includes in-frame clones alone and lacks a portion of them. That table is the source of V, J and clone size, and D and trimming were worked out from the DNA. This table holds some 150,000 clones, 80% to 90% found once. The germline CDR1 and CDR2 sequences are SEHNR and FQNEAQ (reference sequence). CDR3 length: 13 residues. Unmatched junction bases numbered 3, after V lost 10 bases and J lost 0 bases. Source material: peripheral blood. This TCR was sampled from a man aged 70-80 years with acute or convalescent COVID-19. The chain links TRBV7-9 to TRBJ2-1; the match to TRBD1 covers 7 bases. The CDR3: CATRDSSYNEQFF. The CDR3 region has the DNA TGTGCCACCCGGGACAGCTCCTACAATGAGCAGTTCTTC.